This record looks at one TCR beta chain sequence and its context. These data originate in a study of blood T cell repertoires in COVID-19. Background on the study: Researchers got acute and convalescent COVID-19 samples from the United States, Italy and Spain. Nucleic acid was either cDNA or gDNA, and it came from T cells, B-cell-depleted T cells, or PBMCs.

V lost 4 bases and J 1 base, leaving 7 bases between the germline ends. The germline CDR1 and CDR2 sequences are LGHDT and YNNKEL (reference sequence). The CDR3 is 13 amino acids. Authors' processing steps: Estimated nucleated cell counts came from reference gene primer amplification. The data were produced by immunoSEQ multiplex PCR, yet TCRdb's version contains in-frame clones alone and is incomplete. V and J calls and clone size follow that table, whereas D and trimming were derived from the DNA. The table includes under 300,000 clones, 85% to 90% detected once. This clonotype originated in a human donor in a cohort sampled during active COVID-19. The sequenced sample was peripheral blood. The chain carries TRBV3-1 (or the pseudogene TRBV3-2) and TRBJ1-1; the D gene is possibly TRBD1 (5 bases). CDR3 sequence reads: CASSPGQNTEAFF. The CDR3 DNA reads TGTGCCAGCAGCCCAGGACAGAACACTGAAGCTTTCTTT.